These 10 T cell receptor beta chains originate from one sample sequenced in a study of blood T cells in healthy people across ages. The use of a sample-barcoded 5' primer and a J-beta primer mix characterized a second PCR of roughly 6 to 11 cycles. MiXCR, run by TCRdb on the 5' RACE reads, gives a single entry per CDR3 protein. Here the sample spans over 1,500,000 distinct CDR3 sequences, about 50% being singletons. The sample taken for sequencing was blood. These receptors all come from a middle-aged woman in good health.

This chain links TRBV20-1 with TRBJ2-5; TRBD1 aligns across 9 bases. CDR1 is DFQATT, CDR2 SNEGSKA, per germline (reference sequence). This CDR3 comprises 14 residues. J lost 5 bases, V lost 3 bases, and 7 bases had no gene match. CDR3 in DNA: TGCAGTGCTAGGTACAACAGGGGGCAGGAGACCCAGTACTTC. Translating it yields CSARYNRGQETQYF.

V is TRBV6-5 and J is TRBJ2-4; TRBD2 matches at 8 bases. The J call may be wrong; the DNA end is better matched by TRBJ2-7. The CDR3 has 14 amino acids. The V gene's germline CDR1 is MNHEY and CDR2 SVGAGI. The CDR3 DNA is TGTGCCAGCAGTTCACGGACTAGCATCCACGAGCAGTACTTC. Its translation is CASSSRTSIHEQYF.

The table lists this clonotype with a few counts. The V call is TRBV7-2, the J call TRBJ2-5; D is uncertain. The germline V and J ends were trimmed by 2 bases and 5 bases, with 12 bases remaining between them. Looked up from germline, CDR1 is SGHTA and CDR2 is FQGNSA. The CDR3 runs to 14 residues. The CDR3 sequence: CASSLIWVKETQYF. CDR3 nucleotide sequence: TGTGCCAGCAGCTTAATTTGGGTGAAGGAGACCCAGTACTTC.

CDR3 amino acids: CASSSGTSAGETQYF. For the CDR3, the DNA is TGTGCCAGCAGTTCCGGGACTAGCGCGGGGGAGACCCAGTACTTC. J is TRBJ2-5 and V is TRBV2; TRBD2 agrees at 10 bases. Unmatched junction bases numbered 8, after V lost 5 bases and J lost 5 bases. Germline loops: CDR1 SNHLY, CDR2 FYNNEI. The CDR3 runs 15 residues.

This rearrangement joins TRBV29-1 to TRBJ2-2; no firm D call. The germline V gene has CDR1 SQVTM and CDR2 ANQGSEA. V shed 2 bases and J shed 5 bases, with 9 bases lying between them. The CDR3 sequence is 13 residues long. The CDR3 loop is CSVEWKGTGELFF. The DNA for the CDR3 is TGCAGCGTTGAATGGAAGGGAACCGGGGAGCTGTTTTTT.

This clonotype appeared a few times. The rearrangement uses TRBV28 and TRBJ2-1; a weak D match, TRBD1 (5 bases). V gave up 2 bases and J gave up 8 bases, with 16 bases separating them. The CDR3 loop spans 15 amino acids. Germline V gene data show CDR1 as MDHEN and CDR2 as SYDVKM. The CDR3 loop is CASSLRGTAYDEQFF. The CDR3 DNA is TGTGCCAGCAGTTTAAGGGGAACAGCCTATGATGAGCAGTTCTTC.

The chain links TRBV28 to TRBJ1-6, with 8 nucleotides matching TRBD1. Trimming removed 3 bases from V and 0 bases from J; junction bases left unmatched: 13. The CDR3 has 20 residues. Germline CDR1 reads MDHEN; CDR2 reads SYDVKM. The CDR3 bases are TGTGCCAGCAGTTTTCTATCGGGACAGGCCCAAGGCTCCTATAATTCACCCCTCCACTTT. Residues: CASSFLSGQAQGSYNSPLHF.

The rearrangement links TRBV4-1 to TRBJ2-4, with TRBD2 matching 7 bases. The trim removed 0 bases at V and 15 bases at J, leaving 20 bases unmatched. Germline CDR1 and CDR2: MGHRA and YSYEKL. The CDR3 consists of 17 residues. In DNA, the CDR3 is TGCGCCAGCAGCCAAGAAGAAGTCGTTAGTGGGCAGGGAGGGCCGTACTTC. Encoded protein: CASSQEEVVSGQGGPYF.

This clonotype was seen more than once but under ten times. The chain is built from TRBV6-2 or TRBV6-3 and TRBJ2-7; 10 nucleotides align to TRBD1. Germline values: CDR1 MNHEY, CDR2 SVGEGT. The CDR3 is made up of 15 amino acids. J gave up 7 bases and V 2 bases, and 8 bases lay outside the gene matches. CDR3 in amino acids: CASSYLDRGVDEQYF. The DNA of the CDR3 is TGTGCCAGCAGTTACCTGGACAGGGGGGTTGATGAGCAGTACTTC.

This clonotype was detected only a few times. The rearrangement joins TRBV13 to TRBJ2-1; 12 positions agree with TRBD1. The V gene end was trimmed by 5 bases and the J gene end by 9 bases; junction bases not matched to a gene: 8. Germline CDR1 and CDR2: PRHDT and FYEKMQ (reference sequence). CDR3 length: 15 amino acids. CDR3 DNA sequence: TGTGCCAGCAGCCTCCGGGACAGGGGGCTTGGTGAGCAGTTCTTC. Translated: CASSLRDRGLGEQFF.